Below, 15 T cell receptor beta chains from the same sample are listed, as sequenced in a study of post-analysis software for immune sequencing data. Study results and limitations: TRBV segments more frequent in patients than in controls numbered a few and included TRBV5-6, TRBV5-1 and TRBV20-1.

Unique molecular identifiers were present in the TCR beta cDNA libraries. One entry per CDR3 protein, called by TCRdb with MiXCR from the PCR reads. Seen here are 450,000 or so distinct CDR3 sequences, 40% to 55% observed once, and the top ten hold around 10%. These receptors lack a known antigen. The sample comprised blood. The receptors come from a girl aged 10 to 17 with multiple sclerosis.

The chain uses TRBV5-1 and TRBJ1-2; the match to TRBD1 covers 8 bases. J lost 5 bases, V lost 3 bases, and 9 bases had no gene match. Germline V CDR1 and CDR2: SGHRS, YFSETQ. The CDR3 length is 15 residues. CDR3 sequence reads: CASSSGIRGQYGYTF. CDR3 nucleotides: TGCGCCAGCAGCTCGGGCATCAGGGGGCAATATGGCTACACCTTC.

The chain couples TRBV5-1 to TRBJ1-1; D is undetermined. V lost 6 bases to trimming and J lost 1 base, with 13 bases between them. The CDR3 spans 14 residues. Germline assignment: CDR1 SGHRS and CDR2 YFSETQ. The CDR3 nucleotides are TGCGCCAGCACCTGGGCCGGAGGGAACACTGAAGCTTTCTTT. Protein product: CASTWAGGNTEAFF.

This clonotype came up a few times. The V and J genes are TRBV7-3 and TRBJ2-1; 9 positions match TRBD2. CDR3 length: 15 residues. Germline CDR1 is SGHTA and CDR2 is FQGTGA. Trimming at V came to 2 bases and at J to 9 bases, leaving 8 bases not matched to a gene. The CDR3 coding sequence is TGTGCCAGCAGCTTATTAGCTAGCGGGGTAGCTGAGCAGTTCTTC. This gives the protein CASSLLASGVAEQFF.

Only one count was recorded for this clonotype. A much larger clone sits a single nucleotide away, making a read error possible. For the CDR3, the DNA is TGTGCCAGCAGTTTCTGGACAGCTACGAGGCAGTACTTC. Residues: CASSFWTATRQYF. This sequence joins TRBV27 and TRBJ2-5; D may be TRBD1 (6 bases). Germline V CDR1 and CDR2: MNHEY, SMNVEV (reference sequence). The CDR3 extends over 13 amino acids. Trimming stripped 3 bases from V and 11 bases from J, with 16 bases between.

The chain has TRBV7-9 and TRBJ1-4, with a weak D call TRBD1 (6 bases). Germline V gene lookup returns CDR1 SEHNR and CDR2 FQNEAQ (reference sequence). CDR3 length equals 16 residues. V was cut by 5 bases and J by 3 bases, with 16 bases left in between. CDR3 DNA sequence: TGTGCCAGCAGCCACCGCGCGGGGGGCGCTAATGAAAAACTGTTTTTT. The encoded protein is CASSHRAGGANEKLFF.

The genes are TRBV7-9 and TRBJ2-5, with TRBD1 as a possible D gene (5 bases). The end of the DNA is better explained by TRBJ2-7, so the J call may be wrong. The V gene's germline CDR1 is SEHNR and CDR2 FQNEAQ (reference sequence). The CDR3 is 13 amino acids. For the CDR3, the DNA is TGTGCCAGCAGCACCGACAGAGACTACGAGCAGTACTTC. It encodes CASSTDRDYEQYF.

In this sample, this clonotype turned up a few times. CDR3 bases: TGCGCCAGCAGCAGTTCAGGGGGCCCTAATTCACCCCTCCACTTT. Its protein product is CASSSSGGPNSPLHF. The rearrangement links TRBV5-1 to TRBJ1-6, with 8 bases aligning to TRBD1. CDR3 size: 15 residues. Germline loops: CDR1 SGHRS, CDR2 YFSETQ. Trimming at V came to 4 bases and at J to 6 bases, leaving 6 bases not matched to a gene. The variable domain in full, with the rest retrieved from reference TRBV5-1 and TRBJ1-6, is KAGVTQTPRYLIKTRGQQVTLSCSPISGHRSVSWYQQTPGQGLQFLFEYFSETQRNKGNFPGRFSGRQFSNSRSEMNVSTLELGDSALYLCASSSSGGPNSPLHFGNGTRLTVT.

The rearrangement uses TRBV10-3 and TRBJ2-5; TRBD2 might be the D (6 bases). Trimming shortened V by 6 bases and J by 0 bases, and 17 bases separated the two germline ends. Germline assignment: CDR1 ENHRY and CDR2 SYGVKD. The CDR3 contains 16 residues. For the CDR3, the DNA is TGTGCCATCAGCAAACAAGGGGACTTGTACCAAGAGACCCAGTACTTC. Protein sequence: CAISKQGDLYQETQYF.

The sample holds a few counts of this clonotype. The genes are TRBV12-3 or TRBV12-4 and TRBJ1-5; weak D call: TRBD1 (5 bases). V gave up 3 bases and J gave up 6 bases, with 9 bases separating them. This CDR3 spans 13 amino acids. The CDR3 loop is CASSFGDGQPQHF. DNA for the CDR3: TGTGCCAGCAGTTTTGGGGACGGTCAGCCCCAGCATTTT.

The chain carries TRBV29-1 and TRBJ1-4; a weak D match, TRBD1 (6 bases). The germline V gene has CDR1 SQVTM and CDR2 ANQGSEA. Trimming cost V 8 bases and J 4 bases, with 17 bases left between them. The CDR3 covers 14 residues. Here the CDR3 DNA reads TGCAGCTCAAAGAAGGGGGGGGATAATGAAAAACTGTTTTTT. It is translated as CSSKKGGDNEKLFF.

The CDR3 spells CSAYPREDEQYF. In nucleotides, the CDR3 is TGCAGTGCCTACCCCAGGGAGGACGAGCAGTACTTC. This rearrangement joins TRBV20-1 to TRBJ2-7; tentative D call: TRBD2 (6 bases). Germline values: CDR1 DFQATT, CDR2 SNEGSKA (reference sequence). CDR3 length: 12 residues. V was trimmed by 6 bases and J by 5 bases, leaving 14 bases between them.

A few counts support this clonotype. The chain is built from TRBV7-9 and TRBJ2-3; 11 nucleotides match TRBD2. The junction had 6 bases not matched to a gene; V was cut back by 3 bases and J by 4 bases. The CDR3 runs 16 residues. The germline V gene encodes CDR1 SEHNR and CDR2 FQNEAQ (reference sequence). DNA for the CDR3: TGTGCCAGCAGCTTTGGGCTAGCGGGAGGTTCAGATACGCAGTATTTT. Translation gives CASSFGLAGGSDTQYF. The full variable domain, with the rest looked up from reference TRBV7-9 and TRBJ2-3, is DTGVSQNPRHKITKRGQNVTFRCDPISEHNRLYWYRQTLGQGPEFLTYFQNEAQLEKSRLLSDRFSAERPKGSFSTLEIQRTEQGDSAMYLCASSFGLAGGSDTQYFGPGTRLTVL.

This clonotype was counted a few times. The chain is built from TRBV5-5 and TRBJ2-3; 7 bases align to TRBD2. This CDR3 contains 15 residues. Germline assignment: CDR1 SGHKS and CDR2 YYEKEE (reference sequence). With 0 bases clipped from V and 4 bases from J, the junction kept 5 bases outside the gene matches. The CDR3 nucleotides read TGTGCCAGCAGCTTGGGGTCTAGCGGCGCAGATACGCAGTATTTT. Its translation: CASSLGSSGADTQYF.

In its sample, this clonotype was seen once. V gene TRBV15 combines with J gene TRBJ2-7, with 10 bases identical to TRBD2. The DNA end lines up better with TRBJ2-5; the J call may be wrong. There are 17 residues in the CDR3. Germline V gene sequence: CDR1 LNHNV, CDR2 YYDKDF (reference sequence). Here the CDR3 DNA reads TGTGCCACCTCTACTAAACAACTAGCGGGATCGTGGGAGACCCAGTACTTC. Protein sequence: CATSTKQLAGSWETQYF.

This clonotype was seen a handful of times. The chain recombines TRBV5-1 with TRBJ2-1, with 9 positions matching TRBD2. V shed 4 bases and J 4 bases; nucleotides not matched to a gene: 6. The CDR3 is 15 residues long. CDR1 SGHRS and CDR2 YFSETQ come from the germline V gene. CDR3 sequence (DNA): TGCGCCAGCAGCGTGGGACTAGCCCAATACAATGAGCAGTTCTTC. Translation: CASSVGLAQYNEQFF.